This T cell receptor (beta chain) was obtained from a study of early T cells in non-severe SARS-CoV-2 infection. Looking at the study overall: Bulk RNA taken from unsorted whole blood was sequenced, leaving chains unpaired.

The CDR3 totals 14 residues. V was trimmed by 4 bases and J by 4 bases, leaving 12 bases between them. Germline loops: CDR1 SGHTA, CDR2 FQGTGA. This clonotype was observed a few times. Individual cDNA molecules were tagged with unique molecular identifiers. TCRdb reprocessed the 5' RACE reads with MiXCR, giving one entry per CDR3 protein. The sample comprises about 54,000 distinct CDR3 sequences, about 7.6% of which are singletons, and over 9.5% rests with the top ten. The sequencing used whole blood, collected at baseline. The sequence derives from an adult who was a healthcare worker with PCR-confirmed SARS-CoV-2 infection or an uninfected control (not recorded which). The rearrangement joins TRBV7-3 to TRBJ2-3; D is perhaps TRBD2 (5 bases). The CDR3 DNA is TGTGCCAGCAGCTCTGGTCAGGAGGCAGATACGCAGTATTTT. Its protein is CASSSGQEADTQYF.